Listed here are 21 T cell receptor beta chains from one sample, sequenced in a study of monozygotic twins with inflammatory bowel disease. TCRdb reworked the 5' RACE reads into one entry per CDR3 protein, no DNA. In all, the sample yields approximately 400,000 distinct CDR3 sequences. The sequencing input was blood. These receptors all come from a human donor with ulcerative colitis or Crohn's disease, or a healthy co-twin of an affected twin (not recorded which).

The chain uses TRBV20-1 and TRBJ2-7. This CDR3 has 11 residues. Germline CDR1 DFQATT, CDR2 SNEGSKA (reference sequence). This CDR3 reads CSAFPSYEQYF.

The chain combines TRBV12-3 or TRBV12-4 with TRBJ2-7. The CDR3 consists of 12 residues. CDR3 amino acids: CASSYNFYEQYF.

The chain joins TRBV4-1 to TRBJ1-1. The CDR3 has 17 residues. CDR1 MGHRA and CDR2 YSYEKL come from the germline V gene. CDR3 in amino acids: CASSRLNPREGKAEAFF.

The chain joins TRBV3-1 to TRBJ2-1; without DNA, the TCRdb call of TRBD2 cannot be checked. CDR3 size: 15 residues. Germline V gene sequence: CDR1 LGHDT, CDR2 YNNKEL (reference sequence). The CDR3 is CASSQAAGGYNEQFF.

This chain uses TRBV3-1 with TRBJ2-1; TCRdb designates TRBD1, a call that cannot be tested without DNA. From germline, CDR1 is LGHDT and CDR2 YNNKEL (reference sequence). CDR3 length: 15 amino acids. The CDR3 here is CASSHSGGTINEQFF.

The chain joins TRBV3-1 to TRBJ1-1; TCRdb calls TRBD1, which cannot be checked without DNA. Germline CDR1 is LGHDT and CDR2 is YNNKEL (reference sequence). The CDR3 extends over 15 amino acids. This CDR3 is CASSSRGNPASEAFF. Complete variable domain (other parts from reference TRBV3-1 and TRBJ1-1): DTAVSQTPKYLVTQMGNDKSIKCEQNLGHDTMYWYKQDSKKFLKIMFSYNNKELIINETVPNRFSPKSPDKAHLNLHINSLELGDSAVYFCASSSRGNPASEAFFGQGTRLTVV.

V and J are TRBV5-1 and TRBJ2-7. This CDR3 comprises 13 residues. Germline V gene data show CDR1 as SGHRS and CDR2 as YFSETQ. The CDR3 loop reads CASSLDRAYEQYF.

This chain connects TRBV7-2 to TRBJ1-1; with no DNA, the TCRdb D assignment of TRBD1 cannot be verified. The germline CDR1 and CDR2 sequences are SGHTA and FQGNSA. The CDR3 spans 16 residues. The CDR3 spells CASSLDAGVRGPEAFF.

The J gene is TRBJ1-2, the V gene TRBV27; TCRdb designates TRBD1, a call that cannot be tested without DNA. The CDR3 length is 15 residues. Germline CDR1 reads MNHEY; CDR2 reads SMNVEV (reference sequence). Here the CDR3 reads CASSFSQGPLYGYTF.

The chain recombines TRBV7-2 with TRBJ1-6; absent DNA, TCRdb's TRBD1 call cannot be checked. This CDR3 spans 14 amino acids. CDR1 is SGHTA and CDR2 is FQGNSA in the germline V gene. This CDR3 is CASSVGQAGSPLHF.

This chain joins TRBV6-6 and TRBJ1-5. The CDR3 totals 13 residues. Per the germline V gene, CDR1 is MNHNY and CDR2 is SVGAGI (reference sequence). The CDR3 sequence: CASAGYSNQPQHF.

The chain combines TRBV5-1 with TRBJ1-1; TCRdb designates TRBD1, a call that cannot be tested without DNA. The CDR3 is 13 amino acids. Germline CDR1 and CDR2: SGHRS and YFSETQ. The chain's CDR3 is CASSPGGSAEAFF.

This chain joins TRBV20-1 and TRBJ1-3; TCRdb returns TRBD1, unconfirmable since there is no DNA. CDR1 is DFQATT and CDR2 is SNEGSKA in the germline V gene (reference sequence). This CDR3 contains 18 residues. CDR3: CSASIQGQNLRSGNTIYF.

The chain combines TRBV6-5 with TRBJ1-3. CDR1 is MNHEY, CDR2 SVGAGI, per germline. The CDR3 has 16 residues. The CDR3 here is CASSYSRRLGGNTIYF.

The chain has TRBV5-1 and TRBJ1-2. This CDR3 has 12 residues. CDR1 is SGHRS and CDR2 is YFSETQ in the germline V gene. The CDR3 sequence: CARGEAEYGYTF.

V gene TRBV20-1 combines with J gene TRBJ1-5; there is no DNA to check the TCRdb D call of TRBD1. The CDR3 length is 15 residues. CDR1 and CDR2 from the germline V gene are DFQATT and SNEGSKA (reference sequence). The CDR3 is CSARDGSGVDQPQHF.

V is TRBV18 and J is TRBJ2-5. This CDR3 is 15 amino acids long. Germline CDR1 is KGHSH and CDR2 is LQKENI. The CDR3 region is CASSPPGRTQETQYF.

This chain uses TRBV5-1 with TRBJ2-5; the D call of TRBD1 rests on TCRdb alone, since no DNA is present to check it. From germline, CDR1 is SGHRS and CDR2 YFSETQ. The CDR3 is 14 amino acids. The CDR3 reads CASSTDRGHETQYF.

CDR3 in amino acids: CASSRRSGSYNEQFF. This rearrangement joins TRBV6-2 or TRBV6-3 to TRBJ2-1. The CDR3 length is 15 residues. The V gene's germline CDR1 is MNHEY and CDR2 SVGEGT.

The J gene is TRBJ1-2, the V gene TRBV7-2. The CDR3 length is 14 residues. The germline V gene encodes CDR1 SGHTA and CDR2 FQGNSA. The CDR3: CASSLEAYNYGYTF.

This chain links TRBV20-1 with TRBJ2-1; the TCRdb D gene call, TRBD2, has no DNA to confirm it. CDR1 and CDR2 from the germline V gene are DFQATT and SNEGSKA (reference sequence). This CDR3 has 13 residues. CDR3: CSVASGGHNEQFF.